The T cell receptor (beta chain) described here comes from a study of human versus mouse CDR3 diversity and MHC coevolution. General study findings and limits: On average, humans showed more CDR3 deletions and insertions than mice.

Assay: immunoSEQ multiplex PCR; the TCRdb copy retains only in-frame clones and omits some. The sample lists about 83,000 clones; 80% to 95% were seen once. Germline lookup yields CDR1 SGHNT and CDR2 YYREEE (reference sequence). The V gene lost 5 bases and the J gene lost 6 bases, with 8 bases spanning the gap. The CDR3 is 11 amino acids. A note on this clone: Its specificity is unknown.

Naive CD4 T cells were sorted as CD45RO-negative, CD62L-positive. The receptor was isolated from a person between 25 and 70 years old in good health. This chain joins TRBV5-4 and TRBJ1-2; D might be TRBD1 (5 bases). Specimen: naive CD4+ T cells from blood. The subset is: CD45RO-negative CD62L-positive naive CD4 T cells. DNA for the CDR3: TGTGCCAGCAGTACAGGCCATGGCTACACCTTC. It translates to CASSTGHGYTF.